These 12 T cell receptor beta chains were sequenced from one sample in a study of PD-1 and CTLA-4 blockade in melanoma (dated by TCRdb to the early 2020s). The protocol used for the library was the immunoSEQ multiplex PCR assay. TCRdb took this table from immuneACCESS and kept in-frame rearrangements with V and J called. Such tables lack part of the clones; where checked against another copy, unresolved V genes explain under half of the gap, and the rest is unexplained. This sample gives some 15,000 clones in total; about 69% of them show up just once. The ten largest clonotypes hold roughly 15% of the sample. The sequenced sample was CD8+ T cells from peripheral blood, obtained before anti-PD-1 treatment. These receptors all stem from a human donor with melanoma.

Written as DNA, the CDR3 is TGTGCCATCAGTGGACAGAACACTGAAGCTTTCTTT. As protein: CAISGQNTEAFF. The chain recombines TRBV10-3 with TRBJ1-1; no clear D. Germline V gene data show CDR1 as ENHRY and CDR2 as SYGVKD. V shed 4 bases and J shed 1 base, with 4 bases lying between them. The CDR3 is made up of 12 amino acids.

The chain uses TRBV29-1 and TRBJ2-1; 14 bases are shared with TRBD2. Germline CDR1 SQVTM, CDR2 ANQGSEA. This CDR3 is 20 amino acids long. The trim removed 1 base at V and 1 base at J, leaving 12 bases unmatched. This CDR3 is CSVEAIPGLAGDQSYNEQFF. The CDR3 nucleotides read TGCAGCGTTGAAGCCATACCGGGACTAGCGGGAGATCAGTCCTACAATGAGCAGTTCTTC.

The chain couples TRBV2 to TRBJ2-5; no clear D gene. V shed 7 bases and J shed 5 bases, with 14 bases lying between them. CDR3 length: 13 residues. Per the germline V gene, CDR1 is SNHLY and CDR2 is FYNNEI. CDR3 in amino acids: CASIGVGSETQYF. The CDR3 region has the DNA TGTGCCAGCATTGGGGTGGGGTCGGAGACCCAGTACTTC.

CDR3 region: CASSIETSGSYEQYF. The CDR3 DNA follows: TGTGCCAGTAGTATAGAGACTAGCGGTTCCTACGAGCAGTACTTC. The chain is built from TRBV19 and TRBJ2-7, with 9 positions matching TRBD2. This CDR3 contains 15 residues. Germline CDR1 and CDR2: LNHDA and SQIVND (reference sequence). The trim removed 0 bases at V and 1 base at J, leaving 1 base unmatched.

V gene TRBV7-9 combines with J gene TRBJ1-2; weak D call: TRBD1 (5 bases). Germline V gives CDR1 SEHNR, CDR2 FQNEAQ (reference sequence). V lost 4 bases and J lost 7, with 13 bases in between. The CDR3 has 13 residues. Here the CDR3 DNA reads TGTGCCAGCAGCTCGGGCTCGGGGCTTGGCTACACCTTC. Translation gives CASSSGSGLGYTF. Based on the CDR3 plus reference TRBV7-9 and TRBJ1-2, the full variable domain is DTGVSQNPRHKITKRGQNVTFRCDPISEHNRLYWYRQTLGQGPEFLTYFQNEAQLEKSRLLSDRFSAERPKGSFSTLEIQRTEQGDSAMYLCASSSGSGLGYTFGSGTRLTVV.

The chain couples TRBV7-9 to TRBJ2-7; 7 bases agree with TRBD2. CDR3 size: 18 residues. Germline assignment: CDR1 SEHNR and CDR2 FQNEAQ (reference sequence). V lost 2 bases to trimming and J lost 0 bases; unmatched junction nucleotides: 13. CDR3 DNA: TGTGCCAGCAGCTTATCCCGGGGCGGGGACTACCCCTCCTACGAGCAGTACTTC. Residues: CASSLSRGGDYPSYEQYF. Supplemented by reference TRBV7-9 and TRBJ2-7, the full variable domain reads DTGVSQNPRHKITKRGQNVTFRCDPISEHNRLYWYRQTLGQGPEFLTYFQNEAQLEKSRLLSDRFSAERPKGSFSTLEIQRTEQGDSAMYLCASSLSRGGDYPSYEQYFGPGTRLTVT.

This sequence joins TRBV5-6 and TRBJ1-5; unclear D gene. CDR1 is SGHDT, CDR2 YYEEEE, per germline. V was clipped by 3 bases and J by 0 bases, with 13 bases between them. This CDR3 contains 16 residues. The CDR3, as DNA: TGTGCCAGCAGCTATGGGCCTCCCTTTAGCAATCAGCCCCAGCATTTT. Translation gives CASSYGPPFSNQPQHF.

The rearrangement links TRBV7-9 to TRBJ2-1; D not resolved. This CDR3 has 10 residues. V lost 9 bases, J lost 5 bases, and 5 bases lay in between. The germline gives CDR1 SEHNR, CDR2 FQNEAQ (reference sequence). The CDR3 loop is CAREDNEQFF. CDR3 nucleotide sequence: TGTGCCAGAGAGGACAATGAGCAGTTCTTC.

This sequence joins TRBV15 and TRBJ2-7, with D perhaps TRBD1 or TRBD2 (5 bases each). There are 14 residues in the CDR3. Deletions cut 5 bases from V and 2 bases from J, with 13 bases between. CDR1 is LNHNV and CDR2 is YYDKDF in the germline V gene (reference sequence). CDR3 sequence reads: CATSRLRDAYEQYF. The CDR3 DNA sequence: TGTGCCACCAGCCGGCTCAGGGACGCCTACGAGCAGTACTTC.

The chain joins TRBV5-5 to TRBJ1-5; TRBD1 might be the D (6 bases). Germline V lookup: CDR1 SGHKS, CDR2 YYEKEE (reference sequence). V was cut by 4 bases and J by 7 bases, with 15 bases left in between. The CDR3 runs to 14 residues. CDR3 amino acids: CASSLYRVGQPQHF. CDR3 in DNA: TGTGCCAGCAGCCTATACAGGGTAGGGCAGCCCCAGCATTTT.

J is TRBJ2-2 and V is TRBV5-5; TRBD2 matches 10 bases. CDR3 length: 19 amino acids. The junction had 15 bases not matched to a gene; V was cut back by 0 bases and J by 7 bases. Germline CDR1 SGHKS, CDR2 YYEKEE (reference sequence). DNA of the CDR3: TGTGCCAGCAGCTTGGTAGAGCTAGCGGGGGCCCCTAAGCGCGGGGAGCTGTTTTTT. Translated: CASSLVELAGAPKRGELFF.

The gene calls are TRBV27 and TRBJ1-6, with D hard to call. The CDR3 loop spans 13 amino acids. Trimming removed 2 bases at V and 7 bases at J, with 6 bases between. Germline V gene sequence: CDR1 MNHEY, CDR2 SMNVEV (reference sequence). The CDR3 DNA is TGTGCCAGCAGTTTAGGAGGGAATTCACCCCTCCACTTT. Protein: CASSLGGNSPLHF.